Here is one T cell receptor beta chain with its context. Its antigen is still unknown. The entry originates in a study of cytomegalovirus exposure and HLA in healthy donors. Notes on the study in general: TCR association rates varied by HLA locus in a later analysis, with DRB1 highest and HLA-C lowest. About 87% or about 30% of the time was how often most TCR beta V segments were productive, according to an earlier analysis. Analyses of presence and absence presupposed an approximately uniform sequencing depth across donors.

The PCR made use of 60 Vbeta and 13 Jbeta primers. Sequenced by immunoSEQ multiplex PCR; TCRdb stores in-frame clones only, minus some. Here the sample spans fewer than 200,000 clones, 65% to 80% being singletons. Trimming stripped 0 bases from V and 4 bases from J, with 6 bases between. This CDR3 region has 13 residues. Germline values: CDR1 SGHNT, CDR2 YYREEE (reference sequence). Sequenced material: PBMCs. The V and J genes are TRBV5-4 and TRBJ2-3, with a weak D call TRBD1 (5 bases). The sequence derives from a woman aged 45-60 years in good health and CMV-seropositive. CDR3 coding DNA: TGTGCCAGCAGCTTGGCAGGGCCAGATACGCAGTATTTT. Its protein product is CASSLAGPDTQYF.